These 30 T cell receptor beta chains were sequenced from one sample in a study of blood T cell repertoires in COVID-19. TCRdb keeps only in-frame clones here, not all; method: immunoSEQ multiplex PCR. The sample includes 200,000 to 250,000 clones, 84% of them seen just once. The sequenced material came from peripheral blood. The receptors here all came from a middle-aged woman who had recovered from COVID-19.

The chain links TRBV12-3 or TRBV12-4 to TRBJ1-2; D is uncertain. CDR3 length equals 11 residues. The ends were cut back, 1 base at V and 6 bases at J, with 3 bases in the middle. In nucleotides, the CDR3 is TGTGCCAGCAGTTTAGGGCATGGCTACACCTTC. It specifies CASSLGHGYTF.

CDR3 DNA: TGTGCCTGGAGTGACAGGGGGCAAGGTTCCTACGAGCAGTACTTC. It codes for CAWSDRGQGSYEQYF. The chain combines TRBV30 with TRBJ2-7, with 9 bases matching TRBD1. CDR1 GTSNPN and CDR2 SVGIG come from the germline V gene (reference sequence). CDR3 size: 15 residues. With V trimmed by 1 base and J by 1 base, 5 bases remained unmatched.

CDR3 in amino acids: CASSLSLGGVPYEQYF. As DNA, the CDR3 is TGTGCCAGCAGTTTATCCCTAGGGGGGGTCCCCTACGAGCAGTACTTC. The chain is built from TRBV28 and TRBJ2-7, with TRBD2 as a possible D gene (7 bases). The germline V gene has CDR1 MDHEN and CDR2 SYDVKM. V lost 1 base to trimming and J lost 2 bases, with 15 bases between them. This CDR3 has 16 residues.

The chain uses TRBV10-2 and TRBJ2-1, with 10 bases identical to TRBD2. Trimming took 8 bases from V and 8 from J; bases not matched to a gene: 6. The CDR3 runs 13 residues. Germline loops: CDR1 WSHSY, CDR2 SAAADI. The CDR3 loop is CASGAGGVYEQFF. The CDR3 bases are TGCGCCAGCGGAGCGGGGGGGGTCTATGAGCAGTTCTTC.

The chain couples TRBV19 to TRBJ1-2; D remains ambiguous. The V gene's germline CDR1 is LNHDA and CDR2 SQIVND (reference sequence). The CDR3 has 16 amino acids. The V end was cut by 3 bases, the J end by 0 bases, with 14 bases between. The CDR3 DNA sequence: TGTGCCAGTAGTATGATTCCGCCCTTAGCTAACTATGGCTACACCTTC. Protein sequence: CASSMIPPLANYGYTF.

In DNA form, the CDR3 reads TGTGCCAGCAGGCAGCGGGACAGGGTCTTTCAGAACACTGAAGCTTTCTTT. This sequence encodes CASRQRDRVFQNTEAFF. The chain employs TRBV11-2 and TRBJ1-1; 9 nucleotides agree with TRBD1. The CDR3 has 17 residues. The trim removed 6 bases at V and 1 base at J, leaving 12 bases unmatched. Per the germline V gene, CDR1 is SGHAT and CDR2 is FQNNGV.

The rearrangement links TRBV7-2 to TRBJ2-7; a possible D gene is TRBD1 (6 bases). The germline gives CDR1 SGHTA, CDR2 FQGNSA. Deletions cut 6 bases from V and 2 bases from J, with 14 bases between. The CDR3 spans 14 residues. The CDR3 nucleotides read TGTGCCAGCAGTGAAGAACAGGGCCCCTACGAGCAGTACTTC. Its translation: CASSEEQGPYEQYF.

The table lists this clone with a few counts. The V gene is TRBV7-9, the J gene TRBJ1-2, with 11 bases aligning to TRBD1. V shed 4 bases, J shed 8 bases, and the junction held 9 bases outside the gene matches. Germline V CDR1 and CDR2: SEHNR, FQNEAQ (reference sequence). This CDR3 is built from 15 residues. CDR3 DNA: TGTGCCAGCAGCTGGGGACAGGGGGTATTATTGGGCTACACCTTC. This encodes CASSWGQGVLLGYTF.

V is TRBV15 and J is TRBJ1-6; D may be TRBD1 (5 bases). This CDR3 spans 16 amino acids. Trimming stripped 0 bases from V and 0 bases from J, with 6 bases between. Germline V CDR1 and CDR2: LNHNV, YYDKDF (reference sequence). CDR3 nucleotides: TGTGCCACCAGCAGAGACAGGGCCTCCTATAATTCACCCCTCCACTTT. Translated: CATSRDRASYNSPLHF.

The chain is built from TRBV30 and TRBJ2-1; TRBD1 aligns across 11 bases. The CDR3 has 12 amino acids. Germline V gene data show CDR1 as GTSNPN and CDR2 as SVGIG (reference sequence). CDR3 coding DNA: TGTGCATGGGACAGGGGGGACAATGAGCAGTTCTTC. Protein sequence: CAWDRGDNEQFF.

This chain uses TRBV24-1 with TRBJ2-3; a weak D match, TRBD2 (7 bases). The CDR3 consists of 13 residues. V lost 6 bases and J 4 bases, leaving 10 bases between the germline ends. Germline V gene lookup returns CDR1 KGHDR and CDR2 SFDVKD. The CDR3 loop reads CATSLGGADTQYF. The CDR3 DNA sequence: TGTGCCACCAGTCTAGGGGGGGCAGATACGCAGTATTTT.

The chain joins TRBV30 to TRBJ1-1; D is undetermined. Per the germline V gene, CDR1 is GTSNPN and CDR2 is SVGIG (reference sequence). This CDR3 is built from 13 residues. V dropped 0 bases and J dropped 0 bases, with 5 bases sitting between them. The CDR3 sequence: CAWSVEVNTEAFF. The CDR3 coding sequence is TGTGCCTGGAGTGTAGAGGTGAACACTGAAGCTTTCTTT.

For the CDR3, the DNA is TGTGCCAGCAGCTCCGTAGCGGGGTCCTACAATGAGCAGTTCTTC. Encoded protein: CASSSVAGSYNEQFF. V is TRBV7-3 and J is TRBJ2-1; 8 bases fit TRBD2. Trimming at V came to 4 bases and at J to 1 base, leaving 3 bases not matched to a gene. CDR3 size: 15 residues. Germline lookup yields CDR1 SGHTA and CDR2 FQGTGA.

Written as DNA, the CDR3 is TGCGCCAGCAGCTTGGACGACAGCTTATTCACTGAAGCTTTCTTT. It codes for CASSLDDSLFTEAFF. The chain combines TRBV5-1 with TRBJ1-1; weak D call: TRBD1 (5 bases). V shed 0 bases and J shed 4 bases, with 13 bases lying between them. Germline V gene lookup returns CDR1 SGHRS and CDR2 YFSETQ. The CDR3 extends over 15 amino acids.

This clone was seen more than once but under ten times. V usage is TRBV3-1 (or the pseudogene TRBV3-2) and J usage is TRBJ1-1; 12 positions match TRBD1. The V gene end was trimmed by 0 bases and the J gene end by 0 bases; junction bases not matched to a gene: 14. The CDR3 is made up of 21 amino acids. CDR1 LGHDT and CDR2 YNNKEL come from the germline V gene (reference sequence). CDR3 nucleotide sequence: TGTGCCAGCAGCCAAGATCGGGGACAGGGGGCGCGCCTCCATATGAACACTGAAGCTTTCTTT. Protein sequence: CASSQDRGQGARLHMNTEAFF.

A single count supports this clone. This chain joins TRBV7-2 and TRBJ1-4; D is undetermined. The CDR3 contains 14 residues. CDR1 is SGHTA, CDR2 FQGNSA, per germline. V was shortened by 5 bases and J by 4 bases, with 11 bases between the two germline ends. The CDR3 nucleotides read TGTGCCAGCAGCCCCCAGTCGGGTAATGAAAAACTGTTTTTT. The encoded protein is CASSPQSGNEKLFF.

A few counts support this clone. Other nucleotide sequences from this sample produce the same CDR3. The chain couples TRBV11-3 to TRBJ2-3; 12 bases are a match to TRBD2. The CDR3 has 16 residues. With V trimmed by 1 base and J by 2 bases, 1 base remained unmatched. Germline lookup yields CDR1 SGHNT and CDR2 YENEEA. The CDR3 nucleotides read TGTGCCAGCAGCTTAGGACTAGCGGGGGACACAGATACGCAGTATTTT. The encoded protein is CASSLGLAGDTDTQYF. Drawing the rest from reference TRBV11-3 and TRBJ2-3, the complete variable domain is EAGVVQSPRYKIIEKKQPVAFWCNPISGHNTLYWYLQNLGQGPELLIRYENEEAVDDSQLPKDRFSAERLKGVDSTLKIQPAELGDSAVYLCASSLGLAGDTDTQYFGPGTRLTVL.

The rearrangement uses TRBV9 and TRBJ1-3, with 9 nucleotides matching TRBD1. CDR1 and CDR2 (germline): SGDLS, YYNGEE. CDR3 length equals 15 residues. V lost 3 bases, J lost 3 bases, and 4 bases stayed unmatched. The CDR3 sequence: CASSAQGAGGNTIYF. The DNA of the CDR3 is TGTGCCAGCAGCGCACAGGGGGCCGGTGGAAACACCATATATTTT. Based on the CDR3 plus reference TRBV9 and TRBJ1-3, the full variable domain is DSGVTQTPKHLITATGQRVTLRCSPRSGDLSVYWYQQSLDQGLQFLIQYYNGEERAKGNILERFSAQQFPDLHSELNLSSLELGDSALYFCASSAQGAGGNTIYFGEGSWLTVV.

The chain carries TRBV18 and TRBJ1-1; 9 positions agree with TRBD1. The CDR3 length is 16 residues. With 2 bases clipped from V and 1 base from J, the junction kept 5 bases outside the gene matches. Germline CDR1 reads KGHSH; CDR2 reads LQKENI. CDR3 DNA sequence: TGTGCCAGCTCACCAGGACAGGGGACAGGGAACACTGAAGCTTTCTTT. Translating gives CASSPGQGTGNTEAFF. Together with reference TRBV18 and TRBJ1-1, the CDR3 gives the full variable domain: NAGVMQNPRHLVRRRGQEARLRCSPMKGHSHVYWYRQLPEEGLKFMVYLQKENIIDESGMPKERFSAEFPKEGPSILRIQQVVRGDSAAYFCASSPGQGTGNTEAFFGQGTRLTVV.

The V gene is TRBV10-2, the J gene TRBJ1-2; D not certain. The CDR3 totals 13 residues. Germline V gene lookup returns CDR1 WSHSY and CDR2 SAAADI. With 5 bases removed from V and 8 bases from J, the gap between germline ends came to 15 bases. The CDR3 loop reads CASSPMEGSGYTF. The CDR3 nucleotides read TGCGCCAGCAGTCCAATGGAGGGTTCCGGCTACACCTTC.

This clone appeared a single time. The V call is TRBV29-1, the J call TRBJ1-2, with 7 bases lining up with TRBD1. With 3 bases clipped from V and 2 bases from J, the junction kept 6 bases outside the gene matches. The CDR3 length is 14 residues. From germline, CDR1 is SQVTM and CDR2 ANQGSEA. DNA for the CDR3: TGCAGCGTTGACCGGGGACAGCGAAACTATGGCTACACCTTC. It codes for CSVDRGQRNYGYTF.

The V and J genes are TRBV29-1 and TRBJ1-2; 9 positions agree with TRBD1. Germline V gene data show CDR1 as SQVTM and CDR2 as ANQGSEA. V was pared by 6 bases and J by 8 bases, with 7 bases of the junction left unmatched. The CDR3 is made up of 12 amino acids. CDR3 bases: TGCAGCGTCCGGGACAGGGTTCTCGGCTACACCTTC. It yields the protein CSVRDRVLGYTF.

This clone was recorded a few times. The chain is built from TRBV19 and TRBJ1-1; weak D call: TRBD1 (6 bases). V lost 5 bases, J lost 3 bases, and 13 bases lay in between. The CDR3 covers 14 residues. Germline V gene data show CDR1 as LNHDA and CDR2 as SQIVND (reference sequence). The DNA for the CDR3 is TGTGCCAGTAGTGGGGCACCAGGGGACACTGAAGCTTTCTTT. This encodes CASSGAPGDTEAFF.

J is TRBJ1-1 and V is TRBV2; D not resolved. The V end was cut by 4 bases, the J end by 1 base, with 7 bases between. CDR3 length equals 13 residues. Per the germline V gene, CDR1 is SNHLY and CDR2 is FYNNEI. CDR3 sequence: CASSATENTEAFF. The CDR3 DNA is TGTGCCAGCAGTGCAACAGAGAACACTGAAGCTTTCTTT.

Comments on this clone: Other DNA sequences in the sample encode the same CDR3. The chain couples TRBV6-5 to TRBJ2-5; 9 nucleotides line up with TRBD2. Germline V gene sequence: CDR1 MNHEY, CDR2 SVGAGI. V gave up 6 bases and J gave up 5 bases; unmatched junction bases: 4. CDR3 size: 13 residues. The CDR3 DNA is TGTGCCAGCAGACTAGCGGGTGGGGAGACCCAGTACTTC. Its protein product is CASRLAGGETQYF.

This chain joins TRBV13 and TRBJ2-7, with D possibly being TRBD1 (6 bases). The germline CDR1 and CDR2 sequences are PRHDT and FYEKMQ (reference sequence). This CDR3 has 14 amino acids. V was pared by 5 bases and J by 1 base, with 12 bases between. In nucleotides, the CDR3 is TGTGCCAGCAGCAGCCGGGACACATCCTACGAGCAGTACTTC. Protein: CASSSRDTSYEQYF.

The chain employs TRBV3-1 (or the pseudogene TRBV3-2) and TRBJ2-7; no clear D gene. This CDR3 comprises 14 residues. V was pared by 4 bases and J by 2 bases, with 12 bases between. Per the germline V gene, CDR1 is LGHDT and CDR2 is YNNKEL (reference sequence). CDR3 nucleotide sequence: TGTGCCAGCAGCCCTAGTTATAATACCTACGAGCAGTACTTC. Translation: CASSPSYNTYEQYF.

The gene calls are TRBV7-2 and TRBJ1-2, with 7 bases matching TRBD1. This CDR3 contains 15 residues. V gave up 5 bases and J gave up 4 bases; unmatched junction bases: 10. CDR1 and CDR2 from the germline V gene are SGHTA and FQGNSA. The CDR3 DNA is TGTGCCAGCAGCCCCCGACAGGGCTCCTCCTATGGCTACACCTTC. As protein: CASSPRQGSSYGYTF.

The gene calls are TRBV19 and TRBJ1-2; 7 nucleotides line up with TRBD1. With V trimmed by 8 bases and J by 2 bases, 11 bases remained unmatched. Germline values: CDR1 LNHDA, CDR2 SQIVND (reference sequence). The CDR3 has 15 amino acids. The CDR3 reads CASRRGQGVNYGYTF. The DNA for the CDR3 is TGTGCCAGTCGACGGGGCCAGGGGGTGAACTATGGCTACACCTTC.

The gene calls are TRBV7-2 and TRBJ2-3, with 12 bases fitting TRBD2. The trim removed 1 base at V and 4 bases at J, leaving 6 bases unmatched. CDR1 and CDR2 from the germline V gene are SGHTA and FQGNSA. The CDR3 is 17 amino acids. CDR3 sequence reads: CASSLGQTSGGADTQYF. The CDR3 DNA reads TGTGCCAGCAGCTTAGGCCAGACTAGCGGGGGAGCAGATACGCAGTATTTT.